The source of this T cell receptor (beta chain) is a study of CD8+CD57+ T cells in acquired aplastic anemia. Before being chosen for sequencing, patients had shown CD8+CD57+ cell expansion by flow cytometry. This clonotype was seen only a few times. Both TCR beta VDJ combination and CDR3 sequence profiling were carried out. Genomic DNA was the template for this profiling. In TCRdb, the reads were re-called with MiXCR into one record per CDR3 protein. This sample has fewer than 250,000 distinct CDR3 sequences; roughly half occur once, and the top ten carry less than 9%. The CDR3 runs 12 residues. Germline loops: CDR1 SNHLY, CDR2 FYNNEI. Deletions cut 7 bases from V and 5 bases from J, with 11 bases between.

The sequencing input was sorted CD4+, CD8+, or CD8+CD57+ T cells (not recorded which) from PBMCs. The rearrangement uses TRBV2 and TRBJ1-2, with D possibly matching TRBD1 (5 bases). The TCR comes from a human donor with aplastic anemia. CDR3 in DNA: TGTGCCAGCAACCAAGGGGATTATGGCTACACCTTC. Residues: CASNQGDYGYTF.